This T cell receptor beta chain was captured in a study of blood T cells in healthy people across ages. This CDR3 comprises 15 residues. V lost 6 bases and J 4 bases, leaving 17 bases between the germline ends. In germline, CDR1 is LNHNV, CDR2 YYDKDF (reference sequence). Primed by a sample-barcoded 5' primer and a J-beta primer mix, a second PCR proceeded for 7 to 11 cycles. MiXCR, run by TCRdb on the 5' RACE reads, gives a single entry per CDR3 protein. The table lists roughly 800,000 distinct CDR3 sequences, roughly 60% of them singletons. Individuals who donated were healthy Caucasians from Russia aged about 6 to 100. Each donor's blood draw was approximately 10 milliliters of peripheral blood.

The receptor was isolated from a man aged 30 to 39 in good health. Sample: blood. This rearrangement joins TRBV15 to TRBJ2-3, with a weak D call TRBD1 (6 bases). The CDR3 region has the DNA TGTGCCACCAGAGCTACAGGGACACAATCAGATACGCAGTATTTT. Translating gives CATRATGTQSDTQYF.